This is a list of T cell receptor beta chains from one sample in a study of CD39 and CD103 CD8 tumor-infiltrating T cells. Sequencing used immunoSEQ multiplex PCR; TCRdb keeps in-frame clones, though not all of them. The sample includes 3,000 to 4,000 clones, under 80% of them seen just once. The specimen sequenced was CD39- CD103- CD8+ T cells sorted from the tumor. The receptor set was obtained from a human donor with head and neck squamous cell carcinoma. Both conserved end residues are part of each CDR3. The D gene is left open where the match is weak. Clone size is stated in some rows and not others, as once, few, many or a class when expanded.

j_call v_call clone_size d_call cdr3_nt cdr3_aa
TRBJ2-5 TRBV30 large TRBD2 TGTGCCTGGAGTCCGGGGGGAGGATTTCAGGAGACCCAGTACTTC CAWSPGGGFQETQYF
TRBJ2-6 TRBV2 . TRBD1 TGTGCCAGACAGGGGGATGGGGCCAACGTCCTGACTTTC CARQGDGANVLTF
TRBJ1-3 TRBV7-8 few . TGTGCCAGCAGCTTCGGGGGGGGCCGGCCTGTAACCGGGACCATATATTTT CASSFGGGRPVTGTIYF
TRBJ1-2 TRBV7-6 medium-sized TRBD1 TGTGCCAGCAGCTTAGAGGCAGGGGGCTTTGGCTACACCTTC CASSLEAGGFGYTF
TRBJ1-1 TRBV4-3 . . TGCGCCAGCAGCCAAGATTCGGGTGGGAACACTGAAGCTTTCTTT CASSQDSGGNTEAFF
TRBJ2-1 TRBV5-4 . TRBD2 TGTGCCAGCAGCTTGGTAGCGGGGGACAACAATGAGCAGTTCTTC CASSLVAGDNNEQFF
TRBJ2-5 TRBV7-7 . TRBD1 TGTGCCAGCAGCTTGAACAGGGGACAAGAGACCCAGTACTTC CASSLNRGQETQYF
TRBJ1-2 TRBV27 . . TGTGCCAGCAGTTTATCAGGAGGGGCCTTAGGCTACACCTTC CASSLSGGALGYTF
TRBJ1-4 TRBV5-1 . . TGCGCCAGCAGCACGCGCAGACGGGAATGTAATGAAAAACTGTTTTTT CASSTRRRECNEKLFF
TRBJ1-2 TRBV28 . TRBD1 TGTGCCAGCAGCCAGACAGGGTATGGCTACACCTTC CASSQTGYGYTF
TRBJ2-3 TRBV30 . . TGTGCCTGGAGTTGGGGTGCGGCAGATACGCAGTATTTT CAWSWGAADTQYF
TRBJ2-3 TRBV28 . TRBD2 TGTGCCAGCAGTTTCGGGGAGGGAGATACGCAGTATTTT CASSFGEGDTQYF
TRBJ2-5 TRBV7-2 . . TGTGCCAGCAGCTTGGGGACACGGCGGGAGACCCAGTACTTC CASSLGTRRETQYF
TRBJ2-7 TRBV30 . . TGTGCCTGGAGTGTACGGGGCTACGAGCAGTACTTC CAWSVRGYEQYF
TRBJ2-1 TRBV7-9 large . TGTGCCAGCAGCACCCGTTCTGGCGACCCCTCGCCCTCCTACAATGAGCAGTTCTTC CASSTRSGDPSPSYNEQFF
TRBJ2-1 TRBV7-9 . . TGTGCCAGCTACGGGTCAGGGGCGGCCTACAATGAGCAGTTCTTC CASYGSGAAYNEQFF
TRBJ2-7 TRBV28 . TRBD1 TGTGCCAGCAGTTCTACGGACAGGGACGAGCAGTACTTC CASSSTDRDEQYF
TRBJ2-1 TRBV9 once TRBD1 TGTGCCAGCAGCGTAGCTACTCGGGCAGGGGGTAAGAATGAGCAGTTCTTC CASSVATRAGGKNEQFF
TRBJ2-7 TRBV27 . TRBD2 TGTGCCAGCAGTTTCGACAGCGGGGACGGCTACGAGCAGTACTTC CASSFDSGDGYEQYF
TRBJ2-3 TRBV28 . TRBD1 TGTGCCAGCAGTTTATTTACAGGGGCAGATACGCAGTATTTT CASSLFTGADTQYF
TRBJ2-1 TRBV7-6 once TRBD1 TGTGCCAGCAGCCCCGGGACAGGGCCCTACAATGAGCAGTTCTTC CASSPGTGPYNEQFF
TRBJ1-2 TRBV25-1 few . TGTGCCAGCAGTGAAGGTCTGGGTATAACCTTC CASSEGLGITF
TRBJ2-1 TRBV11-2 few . TGTGCCAGCAGCTCCTCGGTCGGGCCTTTTGGGTTCTTC CASSSSVGPFGFF
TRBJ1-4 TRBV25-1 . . TGTGCCAGCAGTGTTTTGGGACCACTCAATGAAAAACTGTTTTTT CASSVLGPLNEKLFF
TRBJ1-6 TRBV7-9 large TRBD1 TGTGCCAGCAGCGGCCACGAACAGACAGGGAGGTCACCCCTCCACTTT CASSGHEQTGRSPLHF
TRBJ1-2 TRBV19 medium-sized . TGTGCCAGTAGTATAGTTCCCGGGAGTGGAAATGGCTACACCTTC CASSIVPGSGNGYTF